These T cell receptor beta chains were read from a single sample in a study of beta chain features in type 1 diabetes. Some clones are missing from TCRdb's copy, which holds only in-frame ones; the method was immunoSEQ multiplex PCR. The sample has approximately 400,000 clones; about 15% are singletons. The sample was naive CD4+ T cells from blood. Every receptor here comes from a young woman in good health. Both conserved end residues are part of each CDR3. The D gene is left open where the match is weak.

cdr3_aa | j_call | d_call | v_call
CASSEDGTGTYNEQFF | TRBJ2-1 | TRBD1 | TRBV6-1
CSVTGSSGYEQYF | TRBJ2-7 | NA | TRBV29-1
CASTKDSRTEAFF | TRBJ1-1 | NA | TRBV5-1
CASSLESSGHEQFF | TRBJ2-1 | TRBD2 | TRBV11-2
CASSPGGRAVEQFF | TRBJ2-1 | TRBD2 | TRBV28
CAWGRDSGYGYTF | TRBJ1-2 | NA | TRBV30
CASSLADRAGSYEQYF | TRBJ2-7 | TRBD1 | TRBV7-2
CASSTWTGSSYNEQFF | TRBJ2-1 | TRBD1 | TRBV5-1
CASSQELANQPQHF | TRBJ1-5 | NA | TRBV4-2
CAWSVFGYEQFF | TRBJ2-1 | NA | TRBV30
CASSPEDYSYNEQFF | TRBJ2-1 | NA | TRBV5-1
CASSRGTSGSDEQFF | TRBJ2-1 | TRBD2 | TRBV28
CATTGLAGKSSYNEQFF | TRBJ2-1 | TRBD2 | TRBV7-9
CSVEPLRDRDTEAFF | TRBJ1-1 | TRBD1 | TRBV29-1
CSAPGSLQETQYF | TRBJ2-5 | NA | TRBV29-1
CASSYGLAGGPGQYF | TRBJ2-7 | TRBD2 | TRBV7-2
CASSLASGTGRYEQYF | TRBJ2-7 | TRBD1 | TRBV28
CASSDPGTQETQYF | TRBJ2-5 | NA | TRBV25-1
CASSDGGSASTDTQYF | TRBJ2-3 | TRBD2 | TRBV6-1
CASSSTGYQPQHF | TRBJ1-5 | TRBD1 | TRBV11-2
CASSLAGVRLDTQYF | TRBJ2-3 | NA | TRBV2
CASHRPSTDTQYF | TRBJ2-3 | NA | TRBV7-9
CASSVGPGRNGEQFF | TRBJ2-1 | NA | TRBV9
CASSQEWGLSADTQYF | TRBJ2-3 | NA | TRBV14
CASSPPSGRTYEQYF | TRBJ2-7 | TRBD2 | TRBV18
CATSRDRSGRLYEQYF | TRBJ2-7 | TRBD2 | TRBV15
CASIRTGGNTGELFF | TRBJ2-2 | TRBD1 | TRBV28
CASSLAGLTKNEQFF | TRBJ2-1 | NA | TRBV28
CASSPENRVNYGYTF | TRBJ1-2 | NA | TRBV4-3
CASSLYNRRTEAFF | TRBJ1-1 | NA | TRBV28
CASSLGQSSYEQYF | TRBJ2-7 | NA | TRBV5-1
CASRQTGEYSNQPQHF | TRBJ1-5 | NA | TRBV27
CASSGLLSSYEQYF | TRBJ2-7 | NA | TRBV19
CASTLGGFDTEAFF | TRBJ1-1 | NA | TRBV6-5
CASSPTSGTSYEQYF | TRBJ2-7 | TRBD2 | TRBV5-1
CASSFDGPSFSYNEQFF | TRBJ2-1 | NA | TRBV5-4
CASSVPPGLASGTDTQYF | TRBJ2-3 | TRBD2 | TRBV25-1
CASSPPGGNEQYF | TRBJ2-7 | TRBD2 | TRBV18
CASSRDSGRALEQYF | TRBJ2-7 | NA | TRBV4-2
CASRPPGLEGETQYF | TRBJ2-5 | TRBD2 | TRBV9
CASSHLPSGDSSYEQYF | TRBJ2-7 | TRBD2 | TRBV4-3
CASSFGQGPNEKLFF | TRBJ1-4 | TRBD1 | TRBV5-1
CASFPLLLAVTYEQYF | TRBJ2-7 | TRBD2 | TRBV28